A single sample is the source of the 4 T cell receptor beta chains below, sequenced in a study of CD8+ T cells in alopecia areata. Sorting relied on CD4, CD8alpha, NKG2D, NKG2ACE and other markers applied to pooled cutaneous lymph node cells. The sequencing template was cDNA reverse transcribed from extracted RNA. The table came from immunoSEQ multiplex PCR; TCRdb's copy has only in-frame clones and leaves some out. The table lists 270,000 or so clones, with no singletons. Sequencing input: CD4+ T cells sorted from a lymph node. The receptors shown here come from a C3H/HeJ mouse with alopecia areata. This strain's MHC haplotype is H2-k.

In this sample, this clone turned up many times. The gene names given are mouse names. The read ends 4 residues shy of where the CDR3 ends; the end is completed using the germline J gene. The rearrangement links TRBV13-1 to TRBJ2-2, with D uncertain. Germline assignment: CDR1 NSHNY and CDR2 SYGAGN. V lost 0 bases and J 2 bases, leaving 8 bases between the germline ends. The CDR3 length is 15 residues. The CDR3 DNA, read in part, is TGTGCCAGCAGTGATGCCCCCCAGAACACCGGG. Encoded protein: CASSDAPQNTG. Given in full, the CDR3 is CASSDAPQNTGQLYF.

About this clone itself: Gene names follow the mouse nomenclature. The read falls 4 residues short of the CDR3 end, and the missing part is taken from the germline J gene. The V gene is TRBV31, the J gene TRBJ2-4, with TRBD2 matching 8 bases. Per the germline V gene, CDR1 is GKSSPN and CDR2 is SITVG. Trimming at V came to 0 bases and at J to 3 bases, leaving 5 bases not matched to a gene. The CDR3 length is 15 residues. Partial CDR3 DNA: TGTGCCTGGAGTCTTGGGGGGGAAGCGCAAAAC. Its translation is CAWSLGGEAQN. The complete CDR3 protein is CAWSLGGEAQNTLYF.

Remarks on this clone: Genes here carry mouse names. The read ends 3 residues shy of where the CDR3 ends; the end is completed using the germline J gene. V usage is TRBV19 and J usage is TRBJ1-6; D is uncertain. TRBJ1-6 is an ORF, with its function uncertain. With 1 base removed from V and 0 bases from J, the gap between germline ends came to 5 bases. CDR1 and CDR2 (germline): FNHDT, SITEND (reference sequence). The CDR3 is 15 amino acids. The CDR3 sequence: CASSIQYSYNSPLYF. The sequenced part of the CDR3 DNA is TGTGCCAGCAGTATACAGTATTCCTATAATTCGCCC.

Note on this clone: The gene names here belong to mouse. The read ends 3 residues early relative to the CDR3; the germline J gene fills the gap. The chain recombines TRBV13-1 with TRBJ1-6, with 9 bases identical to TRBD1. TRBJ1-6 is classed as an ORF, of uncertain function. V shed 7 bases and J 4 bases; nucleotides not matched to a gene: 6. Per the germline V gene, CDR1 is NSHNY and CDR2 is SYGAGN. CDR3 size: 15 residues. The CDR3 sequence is CASAPGQGYNSPLYF. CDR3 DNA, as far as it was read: TGTGCCAGCGCCCCGGGACAGGGATATAATTCGCCC.